Listed below are T cell receptor beta chains from one sample, sequenced in a study of blood T cell repertoires in COVID-19. Sequencing used immunoSEQ multiplex PCR; TCRdb keeps in-frame clones, though not all of them. Of 100,000 to 150,000 clones in the sample, 75% to 90% were seen once. The sample consisted of PBMCs or T cells enriched from blood (not recorded which). The source is a woman aged 45-65 years who had recovered from COVID-19. Both conserved end residues are part of each CDR3. A D gene is named only where the DNA matches it firmly. Clone size is not always given. Where it is, it says once, few, many or a class for expanded clones.

>TRBD2|TRBV11-2|18|TRBJ2-1|.
CASSFTSGGQQASNEQFF
TGTGCCAGCAGCTTTACTAGCGGGGGGCAACAAGCGTCTAATGAGCAGTTCTTC
>TRBD1|TRBV11-3|16|TRBJ2-1|.
CASSSAGTGNYNEQFF
TGTGCCAGCAGCTCAGCCGGGACAGGAAACTACAATGAGCAGTTCTTC
>TRBD1|TRBV9|14|TRBJ1-3|few
CASSPRDSGNTIYF
TGTGCCAGCAGCCCCCGGGACAGCGGAAACACCATATATTTT
>.|TRBV11-2|13|TRBJ1-1|.
CASSFQGGTEAFF
TGTGCCAGCAGCTTCCAGGGAGGAACTGAAGCTTTCTTT
>TRBD1|TRBV5-4|16|TRBJ1-5|few
CASSPTGTGKNQPQHF
TGTGCCAGCAGCCCGACCGGGACAGGGAAAAATCAGCCCCAGCATTTT
>TRBD1|TRBV19|16|TRBJ1-2|.
CASSAHRGRLDYGYTF
TGTGCCAGTAGTGCTCACAGGGGGCGACTAGACTATGGCTACACCTTC
>.|TRBV6-5|15|TRBJ2-2|.
CASSISIRSTGELFF
TGTGCCAGCAGTATCTCTATCCGATCCACCGGGGAGCTGTTTTTT
>.|TRBV2|14|TRBJ1-3|.
CASRQQGSGNTIYF
TGTGCCAGCAGGCAACAGGGCTCTGGAAACACCATATATTTT
>TRBD2|TRBV10-3|16|TRBJ2-7|once
CAISGKETSGVYEQYF
TGTGCCATCAGTGGGAAGGAGACTAGCGGGGTGTACGAGCAGTACTTC
>.|TRBV9|11|TRBJ2-7|.
CASSKSGEQYF
TGTGCCAGCAGCAAATCAGGGGAGCAGTACTTC
>TRBD1|TRBV27|15|TRBJ2-1|.
CASSLDWQGDNEQFF
TGTGCCAGCAGTTTAGATTGGCAGGGGGACAATGAGCAGTTCTTC
>TRBD2|TRBV2|15|TRBJ2-1|.
CASRGGLAPGNEQFF
TGTGCCAGCAGGGGGGGACTAGCCCCGGGCAATGAGCAGTTCTTC
>.|TRBV2|12|TRBJ2-7|once
CASSVESYEQYF
TGTGCCAGCAGTGTGGAGTCCTACGAGCAGTACTTC
>.|TRBV4-1|16|TRBJ2-1|.
CASSQDWGGRLDEQFF
TGCGCCAGCAGCCAAGATTGGGGGGGCCGGTTGGATGAGCAGTTCTTC
>TRBD1|TRBV7-2|17|TRBJ1-2|.
CASSLVLSRDRISGYTF
TGTGCCAGCAGCTTAGTACTCTCTAGGGACAGGATCTCCGGCTACACCTTC
>TRBD2|TRBV7-3|15|TRBJ2-5|.
CASSPSGLAGETQYF
TGTGCCAGCAGCCCATCGGGACTAGCGGGGGAGACCCAGTACTTC
>TRBD2|TRBV4-1|15|TRBJ2-7|.
CASSPTGTTAYEQYF
TGCGCCAGCAGCCCGACCGGGACTACAGCCTACGAGCAGTACTTC
>.|TRBV5-5|16|TRBJ1-5|.
CASSLGFQGGNQPQHF
TGTGCCAGCAGCTTGGGGTTTCAGGGCGGCAATCAGCCCCAGCATTTT
>TRBD1|TRBV7-9|15|TRBJ2-2|.
CASSSTGGMTGELFF
TGTGCCAGCAGCTCGACAGGGGGCATGACCGGGGAGCTGTTTTTT
>.|TRBV10-3|14|TRBJ2-5|.
CAISVGEAGETQYF
TGTGCCATCAGTGTTGGTGAAGCAGGAGAGACCCAGTACTTC
>TRBD1|TRBV11-3|13|TRBJ2-1|.
CASSPGTDDEQFF
TGTGCCAGCAGCCCGGGGACAGACGATGAGCAGTTCTTC
>.|TRBV19|15|TRBJ2-7|.
CASSITTDSSYEQYF
TGTGCCAGTAGTATTACAACGGACAGTTCCTACGAGCAGTACTTC
>.|TRBV6-6|12|TRBJ1-1|.
CASSYETGVAFF
TGTGCCAGCAGTTACGAAACCGGGGTGGCTTTCTTT
>.|TRBV7-2|14|TRBJ2-5|few
CASSFQGGEETQYF
TGTGCCAGCAGCTTTCAGGGTGGGGAAGAGACCCAGTACTTC
>TRBD2|TRBV5-1|14|TRBJ2-7|.
CASSLAGGVEEQYF
TGCGCCAGCAGCCTTGCGGGGGGAGTGGAAGAGCAGTACTTC
>TRBD1|TRBV11-3|16|TRBJ2-1|once
CASSSGQVPSWGEQFF
TGTGCCAGCAGCTCAGGACAGGTACCGAGTTGGGGGGAGCAGTTCTTC
>TRBD1|TRBV28|16|TRBJ1-2|.
CASSQILGQGDYGYTF
TGTGCCAGCAGCCAAATTCTAGGACAGGGAGACTATGGCTACACCTTC
>.|TRBV5-4|13|TRBJ1-1|.
CASSLYTTGGAFF
TGTGCCAGCAGCTTGTATACCACGGGAGGAGCTTTCTTT
>.|TRBV27|14|TRBJ1-4|.
CASSFGGFREKLFF
TGTGCCAGCAGTTTTGGAGGGTTTAGGGAAAAACTGTTTTTT
>.|TRBV11-2|15|TRBJ2-1|.
CASSLIGGSPHEQFF
TGTGCCAGCAGCTTAATTGGGGGGTCCCCCCATGAGCAGTTCTTC
>.|TRBV5-1|13|TRBJ1-2|.
CASNRDNEGGYTF
TGCGCCAGCAACCGGGACAACGAGGGTGGCTACACCTTC
>.|TRBV24-1|14|TRBJ2-3|.
CATSDSGGTDTQYF
TGTGCCACCAGTGATTCCGGGGGAACAGATACGCAGTATTTT
>TRBD1|TRBV7-9|12|TRBJ1-1|few
CASRLGTGEAFF
TGTGCCAGCAGACTAGGGACAGGTGAAGCTTTCTTT
>.|TRBV5-1|15|TRBJ2-2|.
CASSLEIPFTGELFF
TGCGCCAGCAGCTTAGAGATTCCTTTCACCGGGGAGCTGTTTTTT
>.|TRBV6-2/TRBV6-3|13|TRBJ1-1|.
CASSYLGSTEAFF
TGTGCCAGCAGTTACTTAGGGAGCACTGAAGCTTTCTTT
>TRBD1|TRBV19|13|TRBJ2-7|.
CASSPWDSYEQYF
TGTGCCAGTAGTCCCTGGGACAGCTACGAGCAGTACTTC
>TRBD1|TRBV7-9|13|TRBJ2-7|.
CASSPRTGAEQYF
TGTGCCAGCAGCCCGAGGACAGGGGCCGAGCAGTACTTC
>.|TRBV12-3/TRBV12-4|13|TRBJ1-2|.
CASSLARGRPDTF
TGTGCCAGCAGTTTAGCGCGCGGCAGACCAGACACCTTC
>.|TRBV5-1|15|TRBJ1-3|.
CASSPRGISGNTIYF
TGCGCCAGCAGCCCGAGGGGGATCTCTGGAAACACCATATATTTT
>.|TRBV6-5|15|TRBJ1-2|.
CASNPTTGLNYGYTF
TGTGCCAGCAATCCAACAACAGGGTTAAACTATGGCTACACCTTC
>.|TRBV18|15|TRBJ1-1|once
CASSPLGLGHTEAFF
TGTGCCAGCTCACCATTGGGACTCGGGCACACTGAAGCTTTCTTT
>TRBD1|TRBV4-1|16|TRBJ2-1|.
CASSQDRGLSYNEQFF
TGCGCCAGCAGCCAAGACAGGGGGCTCTCCTACAATGAGCAGTTCTTC
>.|TRBV10-2|16|TRBJ2-6|few
CASSSGSGSGANVLTF
TGCGCCAGCTCCAGTGGTTCGGGTTCTGGGGCCAACGTCCTGACTTTC
>.|TRBV19|14|TRBJ2-2|few
CASSMRDFTGELFF
TGTGCCAGTAGTATGAGGGACTTCACCGGGGAGCTGTTTTTT
>.|TRBV28|16|TRBJ1-6|.
CASTPGGPPYNSPLHF
TGTGCCAGCACCCCTGGAGGCCCGCCCTATAATTCACCCCTCCACTTT
>.|TRBV10-3|10|TRBJ2-2|.
CASGAGELFF
TGTGCCTCCGGGGCCGGGGAGCTGTTTTTT